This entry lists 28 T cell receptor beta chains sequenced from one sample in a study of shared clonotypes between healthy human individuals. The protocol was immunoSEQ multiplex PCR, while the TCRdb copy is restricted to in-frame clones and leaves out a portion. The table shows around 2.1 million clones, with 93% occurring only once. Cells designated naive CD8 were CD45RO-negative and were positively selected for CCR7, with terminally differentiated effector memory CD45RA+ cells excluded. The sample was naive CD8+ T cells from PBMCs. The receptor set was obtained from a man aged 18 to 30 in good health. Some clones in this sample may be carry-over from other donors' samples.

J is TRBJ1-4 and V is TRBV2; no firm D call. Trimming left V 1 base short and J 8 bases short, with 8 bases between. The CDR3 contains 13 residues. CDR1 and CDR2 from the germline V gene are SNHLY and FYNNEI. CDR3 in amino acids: CASSEGLAEKLFF. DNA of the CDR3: TGTGCCAGCAGTGAAGGATTGGCAGAAAAACTGTTTTTT. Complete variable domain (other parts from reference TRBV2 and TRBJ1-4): EPEVTQTPSHQVTQMGQEVILRCVPISNHLYFYWYRQILGQKVEFLVSFYNNEISEKSEIFDDQFSVERPDGSNFTLKIRSTKLEDSAMYFCASSEGLAEKLFFGSGTQLSVL.

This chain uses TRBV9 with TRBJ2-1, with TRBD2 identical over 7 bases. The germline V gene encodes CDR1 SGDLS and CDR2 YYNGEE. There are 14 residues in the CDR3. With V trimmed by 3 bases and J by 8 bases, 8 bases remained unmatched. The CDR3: CASSDQASGDEQFF. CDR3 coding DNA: TGTGCCAGCAGCGACCAAGCTAGCGGAGATGAGCAGTTCTTC.

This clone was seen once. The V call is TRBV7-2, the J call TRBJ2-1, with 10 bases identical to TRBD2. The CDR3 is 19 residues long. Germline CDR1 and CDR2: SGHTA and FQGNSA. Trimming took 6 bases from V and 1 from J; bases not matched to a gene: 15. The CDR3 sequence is CASRPQGLAEDLSYNEQFF. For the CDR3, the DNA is TGTGCCAGCAGACCCCAAGGACTAGCGGAGGACCTTTCCTACAATGAGCAGTTCTTC.

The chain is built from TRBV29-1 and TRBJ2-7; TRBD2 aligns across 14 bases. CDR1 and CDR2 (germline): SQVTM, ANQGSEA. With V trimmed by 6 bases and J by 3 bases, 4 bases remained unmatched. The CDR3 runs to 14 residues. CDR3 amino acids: CSVGLAGARYEQYF. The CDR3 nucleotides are TGCAGCGTGGGACTAGCGGGAGCCCGCTACGAGCAGTACTTC.

The CDR3 bases are TGTGCCATCAGTGATAAAGACGACAGGGGGACCCGGAAGCAGTACTTC. Encoded protein: CAISDKDDRGTRKQYF. V and J are TRBV10-3 and TRBJ2-7, with TRBD1 matching 9 bases. The germline V gene has CDR1 ENHRY and CDR2 SYGVKD. The CDR3 totals 16 residues. Germline trimming cut 3 bases from V and 8 bases from J; bases unmatched to any gene: 14.

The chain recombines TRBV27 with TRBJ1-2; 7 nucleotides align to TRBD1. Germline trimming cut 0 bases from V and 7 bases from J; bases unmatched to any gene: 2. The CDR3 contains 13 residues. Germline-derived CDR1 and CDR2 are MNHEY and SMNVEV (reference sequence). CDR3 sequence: CASSLSKGAGYTF. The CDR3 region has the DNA TGTGCCAGCAGTTTATCGAAGGGGGCTGGCTACACCTTC.

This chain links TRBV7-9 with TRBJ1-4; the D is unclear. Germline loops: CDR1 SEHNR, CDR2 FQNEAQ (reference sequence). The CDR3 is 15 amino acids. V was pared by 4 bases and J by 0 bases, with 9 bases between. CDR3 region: CASSSAVTTNEKLFF. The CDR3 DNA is TGTGCCAGCAGCTCAGCGGTAACAACTAATGAAAAACTGTTTTTT. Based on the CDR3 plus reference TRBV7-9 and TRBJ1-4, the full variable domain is DTGVSQNPRHKITKRGQNVTFRCDPISEHNRLYWYRQTLGQGPEFLTYFQNEAQLEKSRLLSDRFSAERPKGSFSTLEIQRTEQGDSAMYLCASSSAVTTNEKLFFGSGTQLSVL.

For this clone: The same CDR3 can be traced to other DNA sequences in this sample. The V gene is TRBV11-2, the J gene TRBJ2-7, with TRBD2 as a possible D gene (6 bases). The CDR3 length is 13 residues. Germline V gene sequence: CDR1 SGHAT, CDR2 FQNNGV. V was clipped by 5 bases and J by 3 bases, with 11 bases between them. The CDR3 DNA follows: TGTGCCAGCAGCCCCCGGGGGAGCTACGAGCAGTACTTC. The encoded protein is CASSPRGSYEQYF.

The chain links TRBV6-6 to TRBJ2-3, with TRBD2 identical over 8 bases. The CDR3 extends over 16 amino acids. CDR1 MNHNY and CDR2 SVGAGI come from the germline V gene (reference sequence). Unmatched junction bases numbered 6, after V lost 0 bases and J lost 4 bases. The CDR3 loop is CASSYSTGGPSDTQYF. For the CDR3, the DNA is TGTGCCAGCAGTTACTCGACGGGAGGGCCCTCAGATACGCAGTATTTT.

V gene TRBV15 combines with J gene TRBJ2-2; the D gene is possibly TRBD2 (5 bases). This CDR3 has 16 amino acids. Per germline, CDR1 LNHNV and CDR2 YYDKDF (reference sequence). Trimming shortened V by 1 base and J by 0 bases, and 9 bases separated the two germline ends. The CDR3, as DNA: TGTGCCACCAGCAGAGTTGAGGGTTCGAACACCGGGGAGCTGTTTTTT. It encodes CATSRVEGSNTGELFF.

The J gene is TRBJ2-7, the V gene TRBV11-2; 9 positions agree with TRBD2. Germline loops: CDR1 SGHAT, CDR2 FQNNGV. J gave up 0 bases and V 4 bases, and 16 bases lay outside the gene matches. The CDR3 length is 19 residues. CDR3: CASSSNRARIAGDSYEQYF. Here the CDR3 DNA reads TGTGCCAGCAGCTCCAACCGGGCCAGGATAGCGGGGGACTCCTACGAGCAGTACTTC.

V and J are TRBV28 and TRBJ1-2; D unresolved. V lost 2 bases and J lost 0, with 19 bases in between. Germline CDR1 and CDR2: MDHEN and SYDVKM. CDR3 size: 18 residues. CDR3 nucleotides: TGTGCCAGCAGTTTACCGAACACAGCCGGCGCCGCTAACTATGGCTACACCTTC. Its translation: CASSLPNTAGAANYGYTF.

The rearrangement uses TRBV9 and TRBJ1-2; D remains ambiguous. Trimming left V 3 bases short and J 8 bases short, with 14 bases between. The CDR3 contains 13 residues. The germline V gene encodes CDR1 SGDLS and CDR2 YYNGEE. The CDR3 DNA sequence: TGTGCCAGCAGCGATCGGGCCCGTACGGGCTACACCTTC. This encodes CASSDRARTGYTF.

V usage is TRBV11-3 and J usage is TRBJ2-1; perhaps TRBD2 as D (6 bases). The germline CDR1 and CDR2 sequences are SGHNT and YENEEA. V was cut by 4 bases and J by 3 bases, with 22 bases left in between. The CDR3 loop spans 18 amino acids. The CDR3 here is CASSSYFSGVTGYNEQFF. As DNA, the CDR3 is TGTGCCAGCAGCTCCTATTTCTCGGGAGTAACGGGCTACAATGAGCAGTTCTTC.

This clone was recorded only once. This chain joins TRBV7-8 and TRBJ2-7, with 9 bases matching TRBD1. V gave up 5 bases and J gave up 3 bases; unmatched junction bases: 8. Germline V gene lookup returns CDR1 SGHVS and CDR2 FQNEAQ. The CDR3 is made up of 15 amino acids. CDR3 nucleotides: TGTGCCAGCAGCAGCCGGGACAGGGACTACTACGAGCAGTACTTC. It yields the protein CASSSRDRDYYEQYF.

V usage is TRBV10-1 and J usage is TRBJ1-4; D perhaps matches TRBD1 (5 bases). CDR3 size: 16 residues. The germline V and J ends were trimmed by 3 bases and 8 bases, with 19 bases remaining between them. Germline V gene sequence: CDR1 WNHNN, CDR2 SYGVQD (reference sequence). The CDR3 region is CASSESRERLREKLFF. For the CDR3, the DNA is TGCGCCAGCAGTGAAAGCAGGGAGAGGTTAAGGGAAAAACTGTTTTTT.

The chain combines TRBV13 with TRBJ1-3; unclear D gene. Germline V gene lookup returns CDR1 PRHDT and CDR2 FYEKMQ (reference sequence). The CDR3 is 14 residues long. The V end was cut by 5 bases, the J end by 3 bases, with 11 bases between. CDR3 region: CASSVNPVGNTIYF. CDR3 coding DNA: TGTGCCAGCAGCGTAAACCCCGTTGGAAACACCATATATTTT.

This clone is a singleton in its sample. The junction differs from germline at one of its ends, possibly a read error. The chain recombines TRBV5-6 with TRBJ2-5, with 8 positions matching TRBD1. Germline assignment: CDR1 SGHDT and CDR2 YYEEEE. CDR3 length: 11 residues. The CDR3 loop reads CASSSTGGPHF. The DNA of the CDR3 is TGTGCCAGCAGCTCTACAGGGGGGCCCCACTTC.

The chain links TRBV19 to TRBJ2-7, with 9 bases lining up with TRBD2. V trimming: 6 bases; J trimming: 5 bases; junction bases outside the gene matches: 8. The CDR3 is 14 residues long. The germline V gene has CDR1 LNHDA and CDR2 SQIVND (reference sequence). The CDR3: CASSPSGIRNEQYF. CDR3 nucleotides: TGTGCCAGTAGCCCTAGCGGGATAAGGAACGAGCAGTACTTC.

The CDR3 sequence is CASSIVRDSLDTEAFF. The DNA for the CDR3 is TGTGCCAGTAGTATAGTTCGTGACTCCTTGGACACTGAAGCTTTCTTT. V is TRBV19 and J is TRBJ1-1; D unclear. Germline values: CDR1 LNHDA, CDR2 SQIVND (reference sequence). Trimming stripped 1 base from V and 3 bases from J, with 15 bases between. The CDR3 length is 16 residues.

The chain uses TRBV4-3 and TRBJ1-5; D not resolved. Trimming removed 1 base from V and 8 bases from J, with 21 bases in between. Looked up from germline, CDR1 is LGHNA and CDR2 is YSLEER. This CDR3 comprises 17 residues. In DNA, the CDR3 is TGCGCCAGCAGCCAAGGTTGGGGTTTTGCCACCGTCGAGCCCCAGCATTTT. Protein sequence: CASSQGWGFATVEPQHF.

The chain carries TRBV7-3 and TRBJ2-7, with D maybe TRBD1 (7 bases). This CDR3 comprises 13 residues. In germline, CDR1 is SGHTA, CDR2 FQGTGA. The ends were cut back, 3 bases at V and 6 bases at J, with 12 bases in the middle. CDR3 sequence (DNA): TGTGCCAGCAGCTTCACAGGGGACTCCGAGCAGTACTTC. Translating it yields CASSFTGDSEQYF.

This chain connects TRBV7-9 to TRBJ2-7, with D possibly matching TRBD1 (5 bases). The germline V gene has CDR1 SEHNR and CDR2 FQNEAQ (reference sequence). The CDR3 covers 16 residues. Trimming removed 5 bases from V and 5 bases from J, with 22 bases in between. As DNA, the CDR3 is TGTGCCAGCAGCCCGAAGGGGCAGAACTACAAGGACGAGCAGTACTTC. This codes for CASSPKGQNYKDEQYF.

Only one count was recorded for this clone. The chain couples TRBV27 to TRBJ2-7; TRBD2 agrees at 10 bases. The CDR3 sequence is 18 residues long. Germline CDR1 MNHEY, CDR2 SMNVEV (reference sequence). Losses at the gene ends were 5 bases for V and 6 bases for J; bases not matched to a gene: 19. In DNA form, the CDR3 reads TGTGCCAGCAGTCAAGGTTCTAGCGGGAGATCAGGGCTTGCCGAGCAGTACTTC. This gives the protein CASSQGSSGRSGLAEQYF.

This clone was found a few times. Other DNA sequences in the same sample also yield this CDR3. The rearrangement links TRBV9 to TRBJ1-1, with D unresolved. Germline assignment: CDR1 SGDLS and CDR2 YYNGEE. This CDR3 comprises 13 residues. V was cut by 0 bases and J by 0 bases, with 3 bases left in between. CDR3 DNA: TGTGCCAGCAGCGTAGCAGTGAACACTGAAGCTTTCTTT. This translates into CASSVAVNTEAFF.

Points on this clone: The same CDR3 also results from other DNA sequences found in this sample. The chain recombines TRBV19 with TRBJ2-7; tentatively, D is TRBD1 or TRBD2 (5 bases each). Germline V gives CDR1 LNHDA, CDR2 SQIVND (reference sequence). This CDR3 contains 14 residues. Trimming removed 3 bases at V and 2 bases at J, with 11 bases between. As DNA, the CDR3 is TGTGCCAGTAGTATTGGACGGGGCGCCTACGAGCAGTACTTC. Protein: CASSIGRGAYEQYF.

The CDR3 bases are TGTGCCACCAGCAGAGAGCCGTGGGAGAACACTGAAGCTTTCTTT. This translates into CATSREPWENTEAFF. This chain uses TRBV15 with TRBJ1-1; D call uncertain. Trimming removed 0 bases from V and 1 base from J, with 9 bases in between. There are 15 residues in the CDR3. Germline V lookup: CDR1 LNHNV, CDR2 YYDKDF (reference sequence).

DNA for the CDR3: TGTGCCAGCCGGGACGGATTACAAGAGACCCAGTACTTC. It translates to CASRDGLQETQYF. This rearrangement joins TRBV6-1 to TRBJ2-5; D tentatively reads TRBD1 or TRBD2 (5 bases each). Germline V gene lookup returns CDR1 MNHNS and CDR2 SASEGT. This CDR3 has 13 amino acids. The V gene lost 8 bases and the J gene lost 2 bases, with 12 bases spanning the gap.